This TCR beta chain comes out of a study of cytomegalovirus exposure and HLA in healthy donors. The V and J ends lost 4 bases and 5 bases, in that order; junction bases with no gene match: 7. The CDR3 runs to 14 residues. CDR1 and CDR2 from the germline V gene are MNHNS and SASEGT. In the PCR, 60 Vbeta and 13 Jbeta primers were used. Sequencing used immunoSEQ multiplex PCR; TCRdb keeps in-frame clones, though not all of them. The data contain about 150,000 clones, under 75% of them singletons. The specimen sequenced was PBMCs. The sequence was collected from a woman aged 55-69 years in good health and CMV-seropositive. The V and J genes are TRBV6-1 and TRBJ2-5; 7 bases agree with TRBD2. As DNA, the CDR3 is TGTGCCAGCAGTGGGGCGGGAGTTTTCGAGACCCAGTACTTC. It is translated as CASSGAGVFETQYF.